A single sample gave rise to the 16 T cell receptor beta chains below, sequenced in a study of blood T cell repertoires in COVID-19. The assay was immunoSEQ multiplex PCR, and TCRdb's table has in-frame clones only and misses some. Here the sample spans 280,000 or so clones, about 91% being singletons. The sequenced sample consisted of peripheral blood. Receptor source: an older woman with acute or convalescent COVID-19.

The chain employs TRBV3-1 (or the pseudogene TRBV3-2) and TRBJ2-5; D is undetermined. Trimming took off 11 bases at V and 2 bases at J, with 12 bases between the two ends. CDR3 length equals 12 residues. Germline V gene data show CDR1 as LGHDT and CDR2 as YNNKEL (reference sequence). CDR3 in amino acids: CAGKTLQETQYF. CDR3 in DNA: TGTGCCGGTAAGACTTTACAAGAGACCCAGTACTTC.

V gene TRBV19 combines with J gene TRBJ1-1; D is undetermined. V shed 7 bases and J shed 3 bases, with 15 bases lying between them. The length of the CDR3 is 14 residues. From germline, CDR1 is LNHDA and CDR2 SQIVND (reference sequence). The CDR3 DNA reads TGTGCCAGTACCTTGAGGGAGATTGACACTGAAGCTTTCTTT. Its protein product is CASTLREIDTEAFF.

The chain combines TRBV7-2 with TRBJ2-1, with D possibly TRBD2 on 5 matching bases. Germline assignment: CDR1 SGHTA and CDR2 FQGNSA. This CDR3 is built from 13 residues. The V gene lost 1 base and the J gene lost 10 bases, with 11 bases spanning the gap. The CDR3 coding sequence is TGTGCCAGCAGCTTAGACTCTCTAGCCGAGCAGTTCTTC. Amino acids: CASSLDSLAEQFF.

The chain combines TRBV7-3 with TRBJ2-6, with 10 nucleotides matching TRBD1. CDR1 and CDR2 (germline): SGHTA, FQGTGA. V shed 5 bases and J 0 bases; nucleotides not matched to a gene: 7. This CDR3 spans 18 amino acids. CDR3 loop: CASSTRQGAISGANVLTF. CDR3 sequence (DNA): TGTGCCAGCAGCACCCGACAGGGGGCTATCTCTGGGGCCAACGTCCTGACTTTC.

CDR3: CASSYSSRTGNGYTF. Written as DNA, the CDR3 is TGTGCCAGCAGTTACTCTTCCCGGACAGGGAATGGCTACACCTTC. This chain links TRBV6-6 with TRBJ1-2; 8 bases align to TRBD1. CDR1 is MNHNY, CDR2 SVGAGI, per germline (reference sequence). This CDR3 spans 15 amino acids. The junction had 6 bases not matched to a gene; V was cut back by 0 bases and J by 6 bases.

In this sample, this clone turned up a few times. The rearrangement uses TRBV2 and TRBJ2-7, with D perhaps matching TRBD1 (5 bases). CDR1 and CDR2 (germline): SNHLY, FYNNEI. V dropped 6 bases and J dropped 3 bases, with 15 bases sitting between them. The length of the CDR3 is 14 residues. For the CDR3, the DNA is TGTGCCAGCAGGAGGACATTTCTCAACTACGAGCAGTACTTC. Its protein is CASRRTFLNYEQYF.

The chain has TRBV19 and TRBJ2-2; 7 positions match TRBD2. CDR1 LNHDA and CDR2 SQIVND come from the germline V gene (reference sequence). The CDR3 loop spans 12 amino acids. V was pared by 8 bases and J by 5 bases, with 2 bases of the junction left unmatched. CDR3 sequence: CASQRGTGELFF. CDR3 sequence (DNA): TGTGCCAGTCAGCGGGGAACCGGGGAGCTGTTTTTT.

This chain uses TRBV6-4 with TRBJ1-2, with 9 bases matching TRBD1. The germline V gene encodes CDR1 MRHNA and CDR2 SNTAGT. Trimming removed 5 bases from V and 8 bases from J; junction bases left unmatched: 6. The CDR3 consists of 13 residues. This CDR3 reads CASSLTGGGGYTF. The CDR3 bases are TGTGCCAGCAGTTTGACAGGGGGTGGCGGCTACACCTTC.

CDR3 sequence reads: CASSSQGLNTEAFF. CDR3 DNA sequence: TGCGCCAGCAGCTCCCAGGGGCTAAACACTGAAGCTTTCTTT. V and J are TRBV5-1 and TRBJ1-1, with a possible D match to TRBD1 (6 bases). Germline CDR1 is SGHRS and CDR2 is YFSETQ. The CDR3 is 14 residues long. V lost 3 bases to trimming and J lost 2 bases, with 11 bases between them. The whole variable domain, remainder taken from reference TRBV5-1 and TRBJ1-1, is KAGVTQTPRYLIKTRGQQVTLSCSPISGHRSVSWYQQTPGQGLQFLFEYFSETQRNKGNFPGRFSGRQFSNSRSEMNVSTLELGDSALYLCASSSQGLNTEAFFGQGTRLTVV.

The V and J genes are TRBV9 and TRBJ1-6; 8 bases fit TRBD1. CDR1 SGDLS and CDR2 YYNGEE come from the germline V gene. J gave up 10 bases and V 2 bases, and 5 bases lay outside the gene matches. The CDR3 has 14 residues. Here the CDR3 reads CASSVGQERSPLHF. Here the CDR3 DNA reads TGTGCCAGCAGCGTGGGACAGGAGCGGTCACCCCTCCACTTT.

In nucleotides, the CDR3 is TGTGCCAGCTCCCTGGAATCAGGGTACCTGAACACTGAAGCTTTCTTT. This gives the protein CASSLESGYLNTEAFF. The chain carries TRBV18 and TRBJ1-1; D might be TRBD1 (5 bases). Germline V gives CDR1 KGHSH, CDR2 LQKENI. The CDR3 runs to 16 residues. Trimming left V 6 bases short and J 0 bases short, with 17 bases between.

The J gene is TRBJ2-6, the V gene TRBV7-2, with D possibly being TRBD2 (6 bases). The V gene lost 4 bases and the J gene lost 4 bases, with 11 bases spanning the gap. The CDR3 has 15 amino acids. Per germline, CDR1 SGHTA and CDR2 FQGNSA. The CDR3 DNA is TGTGCCAGCAGCTCCCCGGGAGTAGGGGCCAACGTCCTGACTTTC. This sequence encodes CASSSPGVGANVLTF.

The J gene is TRBJ2-7, the V gene TRBV29-1, with D possibly matching TRBD2 (6 bases). Germline values: CDR1 SQVTM, CDR2 ANQGSEA. This CDR3 region has 14 residues. The V gene lost 6 bases and the J gene lost 4 bases, with 19 bases spanning the gap. The CDR3 DNA follows: TGCAGCGTGGCGGCGGGGTTTGTTTCGTACGAGCAGTACTTC. It translates to CSVAAGFVSYEQYF.

The chain has TRBV2 and TRBJ1-5; D is unresolved. The CDR3 extends over 14 amino acids. Trimming cost V 3 bases and J 5 bases, with 11 bases left between them. CDR1 and CDR2 from the germline V gene are SNHLY and FYNNEI. This CDR3 is CASSDKYADQPQHF. DNA of the CDR3: TGTGCCAGCAGTGATAAGTACGCGGATCAGCCCCAGCATTTT.

This clone was seen a handful of times. The rearrangement links TRBV15 to TRBJ2-1, with D tentatively TRBD2 (6 bases). Germline V gene lookup returns CDR1 LNHNV and CDR2 YYDKDF (reference sequence). V lost 5 bases and J 2 bases, leaving 7 bases between the germline ends. CDR3 length: 13 residues. Written as DNA, the CDR3 is TGTGCCACCAGCGGCGGGACCTACAATGAGCAGTTCTTC. Translated: CATSGGTYNEQFF. Full variable domain (missing parts from reference TRBV15 and TRBJ2-1): DAMVIQNPRYQVTQFGKPVTLSCSQTLNHNVMYWYQQKSSQAPKLLFHYYDKDFNNEADTPDNFQSRRPNTSFCFLDIRSPGLGDTAMYLCATSGGTYNEQFFGPGTRLTVL.

The rearrangement links TRBV24-1 to TRBJ2-1, with D uncertain. The germline V and J ends were trimmed by 7 bases and 8 bases, with 11 bases remaining between them. The germline V gene has CDR1 KGHDR and CDR2 SFDVKD. This CDR3 is built from 12 residues. The CDR3 nucleotides read TGTGCCACCAGCCCACGAGGCTATGAGCAGTTCTTC. It yields the protein CATSPRGYEQFF.